This TCR beta chain was captured by sequencing in a study of cytomegalovirus exposure and HLA in healthy donors. Libraries were prepared by immunoSEQ multiplex PCR; TCRdb keeps only in-frame clonotypes and omits some of them. The repertoire includes about 160,000 clones, roughly 80% of them detected once, and more than 8.5% sits in the top ten. Unmatched junction bases numbered 2, after V lost 2 bases and J lost 8 bases. The CDR3 has 13 amino acids. Germline CDR1 and CDR2: LNHNV and YYDKDF (reference sequence). The rearrangement links TRBV15 to TRBJ1-2; TRBD1 aligns across 10 bases. The TCR originated in a man aged 25 to 40 in good health and CMV-seropositive. Sample: PBMCs. The CDR3 protein is CATSRRQGAGYTF. CDR3 nucleotides: TGTGCCACCAGCAGAAGACAGGGGGCGGGCTACACCTTC.